This T cell receptor (beta chain) was sequenced during a study of CXCR3-negative and CXCR3-positive naive CD8 T cells. In regard to this clonotype: Its antigen remains unknown.

General study points: Cryopreserved cells showed partially decreased CXCR3 expression, and most assays used fresh PBMCs. CXCR3-positive naive cells carried more hydrophobic TRB CDR3s than CXCR3-negative ones.

This CDR3 comprises 18 residues. Germline CDR1 reads LNHDA; CDR2 reads SQIVND (reference sequence). TRB cDNA libraries were made by UMI-labeled 5' RACE. From the 5' RACE reads, TCRdb lists one entry per CDR3 protein and no DNA. The sample has about 84,000 distinct CDR3 sequences. The sample consisted of naive CXCR3+ CD8+ T cells from blood. Subset in this sample: CD45RO-CCR7+CD27+CD95- naive CD8+ T cells expressing CXCR3 (TNR3+). This chain joins TRBV19 and TRBJ2-1; no DNA is available, so the TRBD2 call from TCRdb remains unchecked. The receptor was derived from a human donor in good health. Some clones in this sample may be carry-over from other donors' samples. The CDR3 loop reads CASSFGILAGSSYNEQFF.